The rows below give T cell receptor beta chains drawn from one sample of a study of blood T cells in healthy people across ages. MiXCR, applied by TCRdb to the 5' RACE reads, yields one record per CDR3 protein. Of some 1.7 million distinct CDR3 sequences detected, 25% to 30% appear once; the ten largest clones hold 7.7%. Material for sequencing was blood. The origin of the receptors is a woman aged 30 to 39 in good health. CDR3s include the opening cysteine and the closing phenylalanine or tryptophan. Each record gives: V gene, J gene, clone size, D gene, CDR3 DNA, CDR3 protein. A D gene is named only where the DNA matches it firmly. Clone size is stated in some rows and not others, as once, few, many or a class when expanded.

v_gene: TRBV27; j_gene: TRBJ2-2; abundance: -; d_gene: -; CDR3nt: TGTGCCAGTAATATAATGGGACTCGCGAACACCGGGGAGCTGTTTTTT; CDR3aa: CASNIMGLANTGELFF
v_gene: TRBV10-1; j_gene: TRBJ2-3; abundance: -; d_gene: -; CDR3nt: TGCGCCAGCAGTGAGTACGGGGGAACCACAGATACGCAGTATTTT; CDR3aa: CASSEYGGTTDTQYF
v_gene: TRBV12-3/TRBV12-4; j_gene: TRBJ1-1; abundance: -; d_gene: -; CDR3nt: TGTGCCAGCAGTTACAGGGAGTCCACTGAAGCTTTCTTT; CDR3aa: CASSYRESTEAFF
v_gene: TRBV13; j_gene: TRBJ2-5; abundance: -; d_gene: -; CDR3nt: TGTGCCAGCAGCTTAGGACGGCTGAGGAAGGAGACCCAGTACTTC; CDR3aa: CASSLGRLRKETQYF
v_gene: TRBV20-1; j_gene: TRBJ2-1; abundance: -; d_gene: -; CDR3nt: TGCAGTGCTTCGGACTGGAATGAGCAGTTCTTC; CDR3aa: CSASDWNEQFF
v_gene: TRBV7-9; j_gene: TRBJ2-7; abundance: many; d_gene: TRBD2; CDR3nt: TGTGCCAGCAGCCCGCCGGGGGGTTTAAGAAGCGAGCAGTACTTC; CDR3aa: CASSPPGGLRSEQYF
v_gene: TRBV12-3/TRBV12-4; j_gene: TRBJ1-1; abundance: -; d_gene: -; CDR3nt: TGTGCCAGCAGTTCAGCAGGGTCCCTTTTGAACACTGAAGCTTTCTTT; CDR3aa: CASSSAGSLLNTEAFF
v_gene: TRBV7-9; j_gene: TRBJ1-4; abundance: -; d_gene: TRBD1; CDR3nt: TGTGCCAGCAGCAGGGGACAGGGGGATTATGAAAAACTGTTTTTT; CDR3aa: CASSRGQGDYEKLFF
v_gene: TRBV6-6; j_gene: TRBJ1-3; abundance: -; d_gene: -; CDR3nt: TGTGCCATGTGGGGGGGAAACACCATATATTTT; CDR3aa: CAMWGGNTIYF
v_gene: TRBV15; j_gene: TRBJ1-5; abundance: few; d_gene: TRBD1; CDR3nt: TGTGCCACCGGTGAAATCGGAACAGGGGGAAATCAGCCCCAGCATTTT; CDR3aa: CATGEIGTGGNQPQHF
v_gene: TRBV7-3; j_gene: TRBJ1-2; abundance: many; d_gene: -; CDR3nt: TGTGCCAGCAGGTACGAGGCAGCGGTTTATGGCTACACCTTC; CDR3aa: CASRYEAAVYGYTF
v_gene: TRBV4-1; j_gene: TRBJ1-1; abundance: -; d_gene: -; CDR3nt: TGCGCCAGCAGCCAAAGGGGGTCGGAGAACACTGAAGCTTTCTTT; CDR3aa: CASSQRGSENTEAFF
v_gene: TRBV5-1; j_gene: TRBJ2-1; abundance: many; d_gene: TRBD2; CDR3nt: TGTGCCAGCAGCCTAGGACTAGCGGGAGACAATGAGCAGTTCTTC; CDR3aa: CASSLGLAGDNEQFF
v_gene: TRBV2; j_gene: TRBJ2-6; abundance: few; d_gene: -; CDR3nt: TGTGCCACCACAGAGGGGGCCAACGTCCTGACTTTC; CDR3aa: CATTEGANVLTF
v_gene: TRBV3-1; j_gene: TRBJ2-5; abundance: few; d_gene: -; CDR3nt: TGTGCCAGCAGCCAGGAGTTGTACCAAGAGACCCAGTACTTC; CDR3aa: CASSQELYQETQYF
v_gene: TRBV9; j_gene: TRBJ2-7; abundance: few; d_gene: TRBD1; CDR3nt: TGTGCCAGCAGCGGACAGGGGGCTTACAATGAGCAGTACTTC; CDR3aa: CASSGQGAYNEQYF
v_gene: TRBV28; j_gene: TRBJ2-7; abundance: -; d_gene: -; CDR3nt: TGTGCCAGCAGTTTAGCCGGGGACGTCTACTACGAGCAGTACTTC; CDR3aa: CASSLAGDVYYEQYF
v_gene: TRBV11-2; j_gene: TRBJ2-7; abundance: few; d_gene: -; CDR3nt: TGTGCCAGCAAACATGTATACGAGCAGTACTTC; CDR3aa: CASKHVYEQYF
v_gene: TRBV6-2/TRBV6-3; j_gene: TRBJ2-1; abundance: -; d_gene: -; CDR3nt: TGTGCCAGCAGTTACGGGCAGCCGGCGCAGTTCTTC; CDR3aa: CASSYGQPAQFF
v_gene: TRBV5-1; j_gene: TRBJ2-5; abundance: many; d_gene: -; CDR3nt: TGCGCCAGCAGTAGAGCCGCAATTTCACAAGAGACCCAGTACTTC; CDR3aa: CASSRAAISQETQYF
v_gene: TRBV7-6; j_gene: TRBJ1-1; abundance: few; d_gene: -; CDR3nt: TGTGCCAGCTCAGGGGCGGCTGTGCGCGGCGTGAACACTGAAGCTTTCTTT; CDR3aa: CASSGAAVRGVNTEAFF
v_gene: TRBV20-1; j_gene: TRBJ2-1; abundance: -; d_gene: TRBD2; CDR3nt: TGCAGTGCTAAGAAGCGGGGCGCCTACAATGAGCAGTTCTTC; CDR3aa: CSAKKRGAYNEQFF
v_gene: TRBV20-1; j_gene: TRBJ2-6; abundance: -; d_gene: -; CDR3nt: TGCAGTGCCTTACAGGGCTCTGGGGCCAACGTCCTGACTTTC; CDR3aa: CSALQGSGANVLTF
v_gene: TRBV5-1; j_gene: TRBJ2-5; abundance: -; d_gene: -; CDR3nt: TGCGCCAGCACCCCCTATCTATTCCAAGAGGCCCAGTACTTC; CDR3aa: CASTPYLFQEAQYF
v_gene: TRBV20-1; j_gene: TRBJ2-3; abundance: -; d_gene: -; CDR3nt: TGCAGTGCTAGCGCAGGGGCCTCAGATACGCAGTATTTT; CDR3aa: CSASAGASDTQYF
v_gene: TRBV5-1; j_gene: TRBJ2-3; abundance: few; d_gene: -; CDR3nt: TGCGCCAGCAGCCCTGGGACTCAAGGACTTACGCAGTATTTT; CDR3aa: CASSPGTQGLTQYF